The clone carrying this T cell receptor beta chain was detected only a few times. Its antigen is not known. The TCR beta profiling, which covered VDJ combination and CDR3 sequence, was carried out using genomic DNA as the template. MiXCR, applied by TCRdb to the reads, yields one record per CDR3 protein. The sample lists about 180,000 distinct CDR3 sequences, 48% seen once, with 13% in the top ten. This sample was taken from a study of CD8+CD57+ T cells in acquired aplastic anemia. Study results and caveats: With respect to CD8+ Simpson's diversity, patients and controls did not differ significantly. Patients shared around 31 CD8+ CDR3 sequences with controls.

CDR3 length: 14 amino acids. V lost 4 bases and J lost 4, with 14 bases in between. CDR1 and CDR2 (germline): LNHDA, SQIVND (reference sequence). Individuals selected for sequencing had exhibited CD8+CD57+ cell expansion on flow cytometry. Every patient presented with severe acquired aplastic anemia. The chain has TRBV19 and TRBJ2-7, with D perhaps matching TRBD1 or TRBD2 (5 bases each). The receptor's source is a human donor with aplastic anemia. The sequencing input was sorted CD4+, CD8+, or CD8+CD57+ T cells (not recorded which) from PBMCs. CDR3 DNA: TGTGCCAGTAGTAGAGCAGGGACGACGTACGAGCAGTACTTC. Protein sequence: CASSRAGTTYEQYF.